This section outlines one T cell receptor beta chain sequence together with its context. Antigen specificity is unknown. The record originates from a study of shared clonotypes between healthy human individuals. Study-level points and caveats: Lower generation probabilities were found for non-shared clonotypes than for those shared by all four donors.

The table came from immunoSEQ multiplex PCR; TCRdb's copy has only in-frame clones and leaves some out. This table has fewer than 1 million clones, 90% to 97% appearing once. CD8 cells classed as naive were CD45RO-negative and positively selected for CCR7, excluding terminally differentiated effector memory CD45RA+ cells. This clonotype originated in a man aged 25 to 45 in good health. Sequenced input: naive CD8+ T cells sorted from blood.

CDR3 DNA: TGTGCCAGCATGGCCGGTCCCTACGAGCAGTACTTC. This encodes CASMAGPYEQYF. The chain recombines TRBV28 with TRBJ2-7; D gene uncertain. Germline V gene data show CDR1 as MDHEN and CDR2 as SYDVKM. Trimming cost V 7 bases and J 2 bases, with 9 bases left between them. The CDR3 length is 12 residues.